Shown below are 32 T cell receptor beta chains from a single sample sequenced in a study of control samples from healthy donors and cancer patients. TCRdb keeps only in-frame clones here, not all; method: immunoSEQ multiplex PCR. This table holds about 89,000 clones, roughly 86% found once. The sequenced sample was blood. These receptors were taken from a young man in good health.

In this sample, this clone turned up a few times. This chain links TRBV5-1 with TRBJ1-5; D possibly corresponds to TRBD1 (6 bases). V was clipped by 0 bases and J by 2 bases, with 9 bases between them. CDR1 and CDR2 (germline): SGHRS, YFSETQ. The length of the CDR3 is 15 residues. The CDR3 coding sequence is TGCGCCAGCAGCTTGGAGGGGGGGCGCAATCAGCCCCAGCATTTT. Translation: CASSLEGGRNQPQHF.

The chain has TRBV7-7 and TRBJ2-1; perhaps TRBD1 as D (6 bases). The V end was cut by 4 bases, the J end by 6 bases, with 13 bases between. CDR3 size: 14 residues. CDR1 SSHAT and CDR2 FNYEAQ come from the germline V gene (reference sequence). CDR3: CASSSRGGSNEQFF. CDR3 DNA: TGTGCCAGCAGCTCTCGAGGGGGTAGCAATGAGCAGTTCTTC.

The chain uses TRBV5-8 and TRBJ2-3; 7 nucleotides align to TRBD2. V trimming: 3 bases; J trimming: 0 bases; junction bases outside the gene matches: 10. This CDR3 spans 17 amino acids. Germline CDR1 SGHTS, CDR2 YDEGEE. CDR3 region: CASSSGRVGSSTDTQYF. The CDR3 DNA reads TGTGCCAGCAGCTCAGGGAGGGTAGGGTCTAGCACAGATACGCAGTATTTT.

The rearrangement joins TRBV27 to TRBJ2-7; D gene unclear. V was pared by 5 bases and J by 2 bases, with 10 bases between. Germline CDR1 MNHEY, CDR2 SMNVEV (reference sequence). CDR3 length: 13 amino acids. The DNA for the CDR3 is TGTGCCAGCAGTACGGACGGCGCCTACGAGCAGTACTTC. Protein sequence: CASSTDGAYEQYF.

This clone was recorded once. The chain uses TRBV30 and TRBJ2-4; perhaps TRBD1 as D (6 bases). Germline CDR1 and CDR2: GTSNPN and SVGIG (reference sequence). The CDR3 is 13 amino acids. The V gene lost 2 bases and the J gene lost 7 bases, with 12 bases spanning the gap. The CDR3 nucleotides read TGTGCCTGGAGTAGGGGGAGTCTGAACATTCAGTACTTC. Its translation: CAWSRGSLNIQYF.

This chain joins TRBV14 and TRBJ1-2, with 7 bases fitting TRBD1. Germline V CDR1 and CDR2: SGHDN, FVKESK. V shed 0 bases and J 6 bases; nucleotides not matched to a gene: 7. CDR3 length: 15 residues. The CDR3 loop reads CASSQDLDRIDGYTF. The CDR3 DNA sequence: TGTGCCAGCAGCCAAGATTTGGACAGGATCGATGGCTACACCTTC. Based on the CDR3 plus reference TRBV14 and TRBJ1-2, the full variable domain is EAGVTQFPSHSVIEKGQTVTLRCDPISGHDNLYWYRRVMGKEIKFLLHFVKESKQDESGMPNNRFLAERTGGTYSTLKVQPAELEDSGVYFCASSQDLDRIDGYTFGSGTRLTVV.

The genes are TRBV12-2 and TRBJ2-4; TRBD2, the table's D call, lacks a check against the DNA. TRBV12-2 is shown as a pseudogene. This CDR3 contains 16 residues. This CDR3 reads CASRLKTPSAKNIQYF. The CDR3 DNA follows: TGTGCAAGTCGCTTAAAGACTCCCTCCGCCAAAAACATTCAGTACTTC.

On this clone: The missing conserved phenylalanine or tryptophan at the end of this CDR3 makes a read error likely. The DNA is left out, because the CDR3 cannot be placed on it with certainty; the CDR3 is given as TCRdb lists it. This chain joins TRBV5-4 and TRBJ1-2. Counting both end residues, the CDR3 totals 10 amino acids. Germline lookup yields CDR1 SGHNT and CDR2 YYREEE (reference sequence). CDR3 residues: CASSSRPTRR.

The genes are TRBV6-5 and TRBJ1-1, with 7 bases lining up with TRBD1. The CDR3 has 15 residues. The J segment lost 2 bases and the V segment lost 6 bases, leaving 9 bases of the junction unmatched. Germline V CDR1 and CDR2: MNHEY, SVGAGI. The CDR3 region has the DNA TGTGCCAGCAGCAGGGGGGCAGGGTCAAACACTGAAGCTTTCTTT. It is translated as CASSRGAGSNTEAFF.

Here the CDR3 reads CASSLKTGVAYGYTF. CDR3 bases: TGTGCCAGCAGCTTAAAGACAGGGGTGGCCTATGGCTACACCTTC. The chain combines TRBV7-9 with TRBJ1-2; TRBD1 agrees at 8 bases. Germline-derived CDR1 and CDR2 are SEHNR and FQNEAQ (reference sequence). With 2 bases clipped from V and 4 bases from J, the junction kept 6 bases outside the gene matches. The CDR3 is 15 amino acids.

The count of this clone is one. This chain links TRBV2 with TRBJ1-1; unclear D gene. The CDR3 covers 14 residues. Germline V gene lookup returns CDR1 SNHLY and CDR2 FYNNEI. With 4 bases removed from V and 6 bases from J, the gap between germline ends came to 15 bases. CDR3 bases: TGTGCCAGCAGTGGCCGACAAGGGCGGGCTGAAGCTTTCTTT. This codes for CASSGRQGRAEAFF.

Comments on this clone: Other DNA sequences within the sample encode an identical CDR3. The chain uses TRBV2 and TRBJ1-5, with a tentative D call TRBD1 (5 bases). The CDR3 length is 13 residues. V lost 2 bases to trimming and J lost 7 bases, with 9 bases between them. Germline V gives CDR1 SNHLY, CDR2 FYNNEI. Written as DNA, the CDR3 is TGTGCCAGCAGTGAAAGTTGGGGGCAGCCCCAGCATTTT. Its translation: CASSESWGQPQHF.

V usage is TRBV27 and J usage is TRBJ2-1; TRBD1 or TRBD2 may be the D gene (5 bases each). Germline V gene lookup returns CDR1 MNHEY and CDR2 SMNVEV (reference sequence). This CDR3 spans 14 amino acids. Trimming cost V 2 bases and J 9 bases, with 14 bases left between them. The CDR3 DNA sequence: TGTGCCAGCAGTTTAAGGTGGGACGCCAGTGAGCAGTTCTTC. This gives the protein CASSLRWDASEQFF.

J is TRBJ1-5 and V is TRBV14; 7 nucleotides line up with TRBD1. Germline CDR1 SGHDN, CDR2 FVKESK. After removal of 4 bases from V and 7 bases from J, the junction contained 10 bases not matched to a gene. The CDR3 sequence is 15 residues long. The CDR3 loop is CASSRETGIGQPQHF. CDR3 coding DNA: TGTGCCAGCAGCCGAGAGACAGGGATCGGCCAGCCCCAGCATTTT.

The genes are TRBV5-4 and TRBJ1-1; TRBD1 might be the D (5 bases). CDR3 length: 15 amino acids. Trimming shortened V by 8 bases and J by 1 base, and 18 bases separated the two germline ends. Germline V gives CDR1 SGHNT, CDR2 YYREEE (reference sequence). The CDR3 region is CASSRRGRENTEAFF. The CDR3 bases are TGTGCCAGTAGCCGGCGGGGACGGGAGAACACTGAAGCTTTCTTT.

The V call is TRBV5-4, the J call TRBJ1-1; no definite D call. CDR3 length equals 13 residues. Germline V gives CDR1 SGHNT, CDR2 YYREEE (reference sequence). The V end was cut by 1 base, the J end by 6 bases, with 10 bases between. The CDR3 region has the DNA TGTGCCAGCAGCTTGATTGGTCTAGCTGAAGCTTTCTTT. Translation: CASSLIGLAEAFF.

V is TRBV7-9 and J is TRBJ2-7; D is uncertain. Germline V CDR1 and CDR2: SEHNR, FQNEAQ (reference sequence). V was clipped by 7 bases and J by 6 bases, with 16 bases between them. The length of the CDR3 is 13 residues. The DNA of the CDR3 is TGTGCCAGCACCGCTTATAACGGGTCCGAGCAGTACGTC. It specifies CASTAYNGSEQYV.

The chain joins TRBV27 to TRBJ1-1; possibly TRBD1 for D (6 bases). Deletions cut 3 bases from V and 0 bases from J, with 8 bases between. Germline V CDR1 and CDR2: MNHEY, SMNVEV (reference sequence). The CDR3 consists of 14 residues. The CDR3 nucleotides are TGTGCCAGCAGTTTGGGGGGCCTGAACACTGAAGCTTTCTTT. It translates to CASSLGGLNTEAFF.

The V gene is TRBV9, the J gene TRBJ2-1, with a possible D match to TRBD1 (7 bases). Per germline, CDR1 SGDLS and CDR2 YYNGEE. V lost 5 bases and J 1 base, leaving 19 bases between the germline ends. The CDR3 consists of 17 residues. CDR3 sequence reads: CASRPGQGGMSYNEQFF. DNA of the CDR3: TGTGCCAGCAGGCCGGGGCAGGGGGGAATGTCCTACAATGAGCAGTTCTTC.

CDR3 DNA sequence: TGTGCCAGCAGCCAAGATCGGGGGCCGAGCACAGATACGCAGTATTTT. This gives the protein CASSQDRGPSTDTQYF. The J gene is TRBJ2-3, the V gene TRBV3-1 (or the pseudogene TRBV3-2); D possibly uses TRBD1 or TRBD2 (6 bases each). Germline assignment: CDR1 LGHDT and CDR2 YNNKEL (reference sequence). The V and J ends lost 0 bases and 0 bases respectively, with 10 bases between them. The CDR3 contains 16 residues.

The rearrangement uses TRBV19 and TRBJ2-5; D uncertain. This CDR3 region has 15 residues. Deletions cut 3 bases from V and 0 bases from J, with 11 bases between. Germline assignment: CDR1 LNHDA and CDR2 SQIVND (reference sequence). CDR3 sequence reads: CASSILEQDQETQYF. The CDR3 DNA reads TGTGCCAGTAGTATTCTGGAGCAAGACCAAGAGACCCAGTACTTC.

Only a few counts were recorded for this clone. V is TRBV28 and J is TRBJ1-5; 11 bases match TRBD1. Germline trimming cut 0 bases from V and 1 base from J; bases unmatched to any gene: 2. Germline V lookup: CDR1 MDHEN, CDR2 SYDVKM. The CDR3 has 17 residues. For the CDR3, the DNA is TGTGCCAGCAGTTTATGGGGACAGGGGGGCAGCAATCAGCCCCAGCATTTT. Amino acids: CASSLWGQGGSNQPQHF.

Regarding this clone: The identical CDR3 is also encoded by other nucleotide sequences in the sample. V usage is TRBV2 and J usage is TRBJ2-2; TRBD2 matches 11 bases. CDR1 and CDR2 from the germline V gene are SNHLY and FYNNEI. With 3 bases clipped from V and 7 bases from J, the junction kept 4 bases outside the gene matches. CDR3 size: 15 residues. The CDR3 DNA follows: TGTGCCAGCAGTGAGGAAGGACTAGCGGGCGGGGAGCTGTTTTTT. Amino acid sequence: CASSEEGLAGGELFF.

Only one count was recorded for this clone. The V gene is TRBV28, the J gene TRBJ1-2, with unresolved D. CDR1 is MDHEN and CDR2 is SYDVKM in the germline V gene. Trimming shortened V by 1 base and J by 7 bases, and 13 bases separated the two germline ends. The CDR3 consists of 14 residues. CDR3 protein: CASSLSAGAGGYTF. The CDR3 region has the DNA TGTGCCAGCAGTTTATCAGCAGGAGCGGGTGGCTACACCTTC.

The chain recombines TRBV19 with TRBJ1-2, with D possibly being TRBD1 (5 bases). The V and J ends lost 6 bases and 4 bases respectively, with 15 bases between them. This CDR3 has 14 residues. From germline, CDR1 is LNHDA and CDR2 SQIVND (reference sequence). CDR3 in amino acids: CASSRGDDGYGYTF. Here the CDR3 DNA reads TGTGCCAGTAGCCGGGGGGACGACGGCTATGGCTACACCTTC.

The chain recombines TRBV5-6 with TRBJ1-1; possibly TRBD1 for D (5 bases). The CDR3 spans 17 residues. CDR1 and CDR2 (germline): SGHDT, YYEEEE. V lost 1 base and J 0 bases, leaving 16 bases between the germline ends. The CDR3 region is CASSLFDSRLMNTEAFF. In DNA form, the CDR3 reads TGTGCCAGCAGCTTGTTTGACAGCCGGCTAATGAACACTGAAGCTTTCTTT.

The rearrangement links TRBV5-6 to TRBJ2-3; 9 nucleotides match TRBD1. Germline CDR1 is SGHDT and CDR2 is YYEEEE. The trim removed 6 bases at V and 2 bases at J, leaving 7 bases unmatched. The length of the CDR3 is 15 residues. As DNA, the CDR3 is TGTGCCAGCACCATACAGGGGGCGCCCACAGATACGCAGTATTTT. Translated, it gives CASTIQGAPTDTQYF.

This clone has only a few counts. The chain links TRBV2 to TRBJ2-1; 7 nucleotides agree with TRBD1. Germline V CDR1 and CDR2: SNHLY, FYNNEI. The CDR3 contains 15 residues. Trimming removed 4 bases from V and 4 bases from J; junction bases left unmatched: 7. The CDR3 is CASSVDQTGYNEQFF. The CDR3 bases are TGTGCCAGCAGTGTCGATCAGACAGGGTACAATGAGCAGTTCTTC.

The J gene is TRBJ2-5, the V gene TRBV4-1, with D tentatively TRBD2 (5 bases). The germline CDR1 and CDR2 sequences are MGHRA and YSYEKL. The CDR3 extends over 18 amino acids. V lost 0 bases, J lost 3 bases, and 20 bases lay in between. The CDR3 reads CASSQDGPYSSGKETQYF. In DNA, the CDR3 is TGCGCCAGCAGCCAAGATGGTCCCTACAGCTCGGGAAAAGAGACCCAGTACTTC.

This clone was seen a few times. The chain has TRBV15 and TRBJ1-1; no clear D gene. The CDR3 length is 13 residues. The V end lost 0 bases, the J end lost 6 bases, and 8 bases lay between the germline ends. Germline CDR1 reads LNHNV; CDR2 reads YYDKDF (reference sequence). The CDR3 sequence is CATSREGAAEAFF. CDR3 coding DNA: TGTGCCACCAGCAGAGAAGGCGCGGCTGAAGCTTTCTTT.

This sequence joins TRBV28 and TRBJ2-4; the match to TRBD1 covers 11 bases. The CDR3 runs to 19 residues. Germline CDR1 reads MDHEN; CDR2 reads SYDVKM. The trim removed 6 bases at V and 0 bases at J, leaving 13 bases unmatched. CDR3 loop: CASSPTGTGGGLAKNIQYF. In DNA, the CDR3 is TGTGCCAGCAGCCCGACCGGGACAGGGGGTGGCCTAGCCAAAAACATTCAGTACTTC.

The V and J genes are TRBV28 and TRBJ1-5, with D uncertain. CDR1 MDHEN and CDR2 SYDVKM come from the germline V gene. The V end was cut by 3 bases, the J end by 6 bases, with 9 bases between. The CDR3 length is 13 residues. CDR3 region: CASSLSQAQPQHF. The DNA of the CDR3 is TGTGCCAGCAGTTTGTCACAAGCTCAGCCCCAGCATTTT.